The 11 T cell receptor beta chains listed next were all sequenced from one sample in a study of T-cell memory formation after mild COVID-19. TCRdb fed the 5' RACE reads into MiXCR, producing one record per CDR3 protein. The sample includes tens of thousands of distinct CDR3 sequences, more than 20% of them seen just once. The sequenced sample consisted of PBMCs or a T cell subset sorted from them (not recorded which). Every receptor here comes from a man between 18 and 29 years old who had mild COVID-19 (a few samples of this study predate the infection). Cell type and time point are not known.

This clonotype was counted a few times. The CDR3 sequence: CASSPTYSGELFF. The CDR3 nucleotides are TGTGCCAGCAGCCCGACGTATTCCGGGGAGCTGTTTTTT. The chain employs TRBV7-8 and TRBJ2-2; D gene ambiguous. This CDR3 is built from 13 residues. The germline V and J ends were trimmed by 5 bases and 6 bases, with 10 bases remaining between them. Germline V CDR1 and CDR2: SGHVS, FQNEAQ.

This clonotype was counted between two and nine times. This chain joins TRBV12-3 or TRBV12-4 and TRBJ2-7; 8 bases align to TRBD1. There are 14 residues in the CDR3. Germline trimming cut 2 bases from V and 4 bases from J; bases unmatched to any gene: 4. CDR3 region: CASSLTGGGYEQYV. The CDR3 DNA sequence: TGTGCCAGCAGTTTAACAGGGGGTGGGTACGAGCAGTACGTC.

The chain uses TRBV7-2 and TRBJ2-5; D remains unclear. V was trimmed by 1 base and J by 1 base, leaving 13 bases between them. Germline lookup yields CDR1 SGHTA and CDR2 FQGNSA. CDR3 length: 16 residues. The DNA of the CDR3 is TGTGCCAGCAGCTTAGGGGCTTTCGGTACCCAAGAGACCCAGTACTTC. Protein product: CASSLGAFGTQETQYF.

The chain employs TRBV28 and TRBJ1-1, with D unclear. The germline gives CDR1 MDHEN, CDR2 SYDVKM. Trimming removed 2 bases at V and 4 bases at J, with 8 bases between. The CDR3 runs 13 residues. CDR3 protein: CASSLGSPTEAFF. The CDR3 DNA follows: TGTGCCAGCAGTTTAGGGTCGCCCACTGAAGCTTTCTTT.

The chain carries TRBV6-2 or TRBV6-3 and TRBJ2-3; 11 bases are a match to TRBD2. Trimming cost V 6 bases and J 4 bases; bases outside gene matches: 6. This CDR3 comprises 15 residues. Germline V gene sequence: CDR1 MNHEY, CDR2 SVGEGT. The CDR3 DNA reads TGTGCCAGCAGGTTAGCGGGGGGGCGCCCAGATACGCAGTATTTT. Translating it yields CASRLAGGRPDTQYF.

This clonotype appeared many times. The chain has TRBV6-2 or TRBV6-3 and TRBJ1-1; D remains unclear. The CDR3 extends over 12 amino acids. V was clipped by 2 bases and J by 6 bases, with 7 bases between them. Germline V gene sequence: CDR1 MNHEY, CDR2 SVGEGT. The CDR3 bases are TGTGCCAGCAGTTACCTGGGTCCTGAAGCTTTCTTT. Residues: CASSYLGPEAFF.

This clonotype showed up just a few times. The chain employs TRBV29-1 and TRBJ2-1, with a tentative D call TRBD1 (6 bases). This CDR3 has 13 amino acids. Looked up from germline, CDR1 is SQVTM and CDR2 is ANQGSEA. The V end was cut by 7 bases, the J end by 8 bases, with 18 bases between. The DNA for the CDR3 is TGCAGCGGGCATCCAGGGACAAGTGATGAGCAGTTCTTC. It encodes CSGHPGTSDEQFF.

CDR3 region: CASQLKGLSSYEQYV. The CDR3 DNA reads as TGTGCCAGCCAGCTAAAGGGGCTCAGCTCCTACGAGCAGTACGTC. The rearrangement joins TRBV27 to TRBJ2-7; D possibly corresponds to TRBD1 (5 bases). CDR1 and CDR2 (germline): MNHEY, SMNVEV (reference sequence). The CDR3 totals 15 residues. Between the trimmed V and J ends, which lost 8 bases and 0 bases, there was a span of 17 bases.

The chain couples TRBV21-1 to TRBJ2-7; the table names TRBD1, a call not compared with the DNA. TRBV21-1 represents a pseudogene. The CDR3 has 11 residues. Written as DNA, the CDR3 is TGCCGGATGGGGGGGCACTACGAGCAGTACGTC. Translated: CRMGGHYEQYV.

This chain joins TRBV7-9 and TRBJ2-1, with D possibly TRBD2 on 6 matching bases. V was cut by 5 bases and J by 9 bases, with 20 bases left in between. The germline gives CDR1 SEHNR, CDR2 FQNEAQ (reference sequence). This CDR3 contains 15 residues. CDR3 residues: CASSRGGATRGEQFF. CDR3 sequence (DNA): TGTGCCAGCAGCAGAGGCGGGGCCACACGTGGTGAGCAGTTCTTC.

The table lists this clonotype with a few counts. CDR3 in DNA: TGTGCCAGCAGTTTCAAGGCTGGCTATGGCTACACCTTC. As protein: CASSFKAGYGYTF. This rearrangement joins TRBV12-3 or TRBV12-4 to TRBJ1-2; D is uncertain. V gave up 3 bases and J gave up 4 bases, with 9 bases separating them. This CDR3 has 13 amino acids.